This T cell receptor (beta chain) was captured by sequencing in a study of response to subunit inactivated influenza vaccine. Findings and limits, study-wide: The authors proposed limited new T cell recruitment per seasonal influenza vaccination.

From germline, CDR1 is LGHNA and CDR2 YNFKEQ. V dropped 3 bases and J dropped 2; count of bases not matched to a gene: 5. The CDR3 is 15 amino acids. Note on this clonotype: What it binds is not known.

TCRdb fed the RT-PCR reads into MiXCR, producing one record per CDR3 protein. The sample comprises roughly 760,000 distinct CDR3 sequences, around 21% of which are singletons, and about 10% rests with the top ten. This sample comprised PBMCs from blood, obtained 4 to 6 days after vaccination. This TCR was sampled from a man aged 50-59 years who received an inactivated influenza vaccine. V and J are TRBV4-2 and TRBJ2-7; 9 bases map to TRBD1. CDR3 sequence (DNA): TGTGCCAGCAGCCAGCACAGGGGGCAAACCTACGAGCAGTACTTC. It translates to CASSQHRGQTYEQYF.